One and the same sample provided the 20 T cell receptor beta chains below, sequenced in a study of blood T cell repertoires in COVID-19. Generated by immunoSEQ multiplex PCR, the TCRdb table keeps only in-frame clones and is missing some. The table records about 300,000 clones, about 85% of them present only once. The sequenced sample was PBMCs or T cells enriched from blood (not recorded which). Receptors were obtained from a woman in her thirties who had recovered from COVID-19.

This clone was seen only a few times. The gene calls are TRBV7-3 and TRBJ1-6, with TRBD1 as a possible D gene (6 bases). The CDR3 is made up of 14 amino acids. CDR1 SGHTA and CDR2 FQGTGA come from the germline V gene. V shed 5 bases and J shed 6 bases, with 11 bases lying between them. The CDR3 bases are TGTGCCAGCAGCCAGGGACATTCTAATTCACCCCTCCACTTT. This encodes CASSQGHSNSPLHF.

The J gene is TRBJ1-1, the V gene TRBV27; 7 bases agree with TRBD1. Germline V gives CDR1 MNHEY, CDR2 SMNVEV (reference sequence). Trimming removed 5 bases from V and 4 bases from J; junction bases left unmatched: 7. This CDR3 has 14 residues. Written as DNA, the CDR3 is TGTGCCAGCAGTATGGGACAGATACCCACTGAAGCTTTCTTT. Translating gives CASSMGQIPTEAFF.

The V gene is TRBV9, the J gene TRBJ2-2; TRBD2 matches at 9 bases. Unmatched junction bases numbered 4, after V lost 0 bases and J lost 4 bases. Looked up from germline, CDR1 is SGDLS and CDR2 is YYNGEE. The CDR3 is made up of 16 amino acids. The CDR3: CASSVVGSGSTGELFF. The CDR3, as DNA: TGTGCCAGCAGCGTAGTGGGTAGCGGGAGCACCGGGGAGCTGTTTTTT.

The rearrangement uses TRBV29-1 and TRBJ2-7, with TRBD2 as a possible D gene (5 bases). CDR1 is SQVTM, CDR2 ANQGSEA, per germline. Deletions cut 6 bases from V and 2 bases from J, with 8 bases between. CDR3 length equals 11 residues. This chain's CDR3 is CSVGETYEQYF. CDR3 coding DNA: TGCAGCGTCGGGGAAACCTACGAGCAGTACTTC.

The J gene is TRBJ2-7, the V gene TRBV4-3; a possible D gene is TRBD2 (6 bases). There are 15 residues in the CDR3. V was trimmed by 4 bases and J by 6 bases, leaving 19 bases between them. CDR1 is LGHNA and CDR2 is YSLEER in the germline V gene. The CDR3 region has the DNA TGCGCCAGCAGCCCAGGAGGGACGCAGAAGGGCGAGCAGTACTTC. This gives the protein CASSPGGTQKGEQYF.

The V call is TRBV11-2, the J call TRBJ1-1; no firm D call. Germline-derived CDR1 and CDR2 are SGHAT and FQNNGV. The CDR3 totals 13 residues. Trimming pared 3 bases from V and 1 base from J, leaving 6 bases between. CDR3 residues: CASSLRGNTEAFF. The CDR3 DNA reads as TGTGCCAGCAGCTTGCGAGGGAACACTGAAGCTTTCTTT. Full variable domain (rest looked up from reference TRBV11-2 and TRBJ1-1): EAGVAQSPRYKIIEKRQSVAFWCNPISGHATLYWYQQILGQGPKLLIQFQNNGVVDDSQLPKDRFSAERLKGVDSTLKIQPAKLEDSAVYLCASSLRGNTEAFFGQGTRLTVV.

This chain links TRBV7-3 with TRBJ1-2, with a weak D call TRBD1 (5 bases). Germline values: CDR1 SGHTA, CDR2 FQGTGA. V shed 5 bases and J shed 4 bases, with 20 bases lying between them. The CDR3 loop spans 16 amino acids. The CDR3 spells CASSARAGTLGYGYTF. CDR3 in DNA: TGTGCCAGCAGCGCCCGGGCAGGGACTTTGGGCTATGGCTACACCTTC.

CDR3 nucleotides: TGTGCCAGCAGCCCCAGGGGGCCCTCCTACGAGCAGTACTTC. Residues: CASSPRGPSYEQYF. This chain joins TRBV7-2 and TRBJ2-7; 8 nucleotides line up with TRBD1. The CDR3 totals 14 residues. CDR1 and CDR2 (germline): SGHTA, FQGNSA. The V and J ends lost 5 bases and 0 bases, in that order; junction bases with no gene match: 3. Complete variable domain (other parts from reference TRBV7-2 and TRBJ2-7): GAGVSQSPSNKVTEKGKDVELRCDPISGHTALYWYRQSLGQGLEFLIYFQGNSAPDKSGLPSDRFSAERTGGSVSTLTIQRTQQEDSAVYLCASSPRGPSYEQYFGPGTRLTVT.

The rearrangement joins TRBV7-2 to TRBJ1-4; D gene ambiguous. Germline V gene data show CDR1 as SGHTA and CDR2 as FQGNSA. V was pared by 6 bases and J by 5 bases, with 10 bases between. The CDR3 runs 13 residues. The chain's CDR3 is CASRPEINEKLFF. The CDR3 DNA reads TGTGCCAGCAGGCCTGAGATAAATGAAAAACTGTTTTTT.

CDR3 bases: TGTGCCAGCAGTGCCCAACAGCGGGGGGGCACAGATACGCAGTATTTT. Its protein product is CASSAQQRGGTDTQYF. The chain couples TRBV6-1 to TRBJ2-3; 9 bases align to TRBD2. The CDR3 runs 16 residues. V dropped 4 bases and J dropped 1; count of bases not matched to a gene: 6. Germline lookup yields CDR1 MNHNS and CDR2 SASEGT.

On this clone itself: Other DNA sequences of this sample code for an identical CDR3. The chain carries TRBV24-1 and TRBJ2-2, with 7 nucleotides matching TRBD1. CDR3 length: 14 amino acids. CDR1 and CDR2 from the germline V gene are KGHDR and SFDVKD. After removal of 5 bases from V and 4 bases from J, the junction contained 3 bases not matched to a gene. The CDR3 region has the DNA TGTGCCACCAGTGGACAGGGTGGCACCGGGGAGCTGTTTTTT. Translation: CATSGQGGTGELFF.

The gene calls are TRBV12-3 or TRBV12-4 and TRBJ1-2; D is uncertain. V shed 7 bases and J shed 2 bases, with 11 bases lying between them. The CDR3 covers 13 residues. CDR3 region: CASTSSPNYGYTF. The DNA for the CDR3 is TGTGCCAGCACCAGTTCCCCAAACTATGGCTACACCTTC.

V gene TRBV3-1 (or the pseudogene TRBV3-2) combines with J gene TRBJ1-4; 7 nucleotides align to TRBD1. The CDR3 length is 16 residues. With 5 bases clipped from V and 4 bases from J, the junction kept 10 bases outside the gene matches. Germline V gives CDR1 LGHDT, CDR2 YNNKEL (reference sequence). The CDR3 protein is CASSGTGTAYNEKLFF. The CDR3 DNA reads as TGTGCCAGCAGCGGAACCGGGACAGCGTATAATGAAAAACTGTTTTTT.

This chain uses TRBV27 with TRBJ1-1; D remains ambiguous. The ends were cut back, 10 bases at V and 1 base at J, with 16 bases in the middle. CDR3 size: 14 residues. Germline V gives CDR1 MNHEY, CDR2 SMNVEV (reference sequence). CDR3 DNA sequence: TGTGCCACTTCTCAGCGAGGGAGGAACACTGAAGCTTTCTTT. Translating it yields CATSQRGRNTEAFF.

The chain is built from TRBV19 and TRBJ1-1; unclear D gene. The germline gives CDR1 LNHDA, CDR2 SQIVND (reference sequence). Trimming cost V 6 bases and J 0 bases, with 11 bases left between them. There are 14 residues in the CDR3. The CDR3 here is CASRPGFMNTEAFF. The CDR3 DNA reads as TGTGCCAGTAGACCAGGATTCATGAACACTGAAGCTTTCTTT.

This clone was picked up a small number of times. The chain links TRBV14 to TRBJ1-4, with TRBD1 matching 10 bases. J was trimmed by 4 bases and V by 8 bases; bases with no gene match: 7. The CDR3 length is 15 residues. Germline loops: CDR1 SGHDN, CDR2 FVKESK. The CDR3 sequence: CASLRQGAINEKLFF. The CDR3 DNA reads TGTGCCAGCTTACGACAGGGGGCAATTAATGAAAAACTGTTTTTT. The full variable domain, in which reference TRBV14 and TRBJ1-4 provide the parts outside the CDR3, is EAGVTQFPSHSVIEKGQTVTLRCDPISGHDNLYWYRRVMGKEIKFLLHFVKESKQDESGMPNNRFLAERTGGTYSTLKVQPAELEDSGVYFCASLRQGAINEKLFFGSGTQLSVL.

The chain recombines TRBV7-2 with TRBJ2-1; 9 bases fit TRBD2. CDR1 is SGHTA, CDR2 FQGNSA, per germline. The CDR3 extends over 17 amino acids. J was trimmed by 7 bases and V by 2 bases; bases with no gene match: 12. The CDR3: CASSLRSGGSPWNEQFF. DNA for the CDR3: TGTGCCAGCAGCTTAAGGAGCGGGGGGTCCCCCTGGAATGAGCAGTTCTTC. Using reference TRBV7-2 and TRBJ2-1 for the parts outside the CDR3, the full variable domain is GAGVSQSPSNKVTEKGKDVELRCDPISGHTALYWYRQSLGQGLEFLIYFQGNSAPDKSGLPSDRFSAERTGGSVSTLTIQRTQQEDSAVYLCASSLRSGGSPWNEQFFGPGTRLTVL.

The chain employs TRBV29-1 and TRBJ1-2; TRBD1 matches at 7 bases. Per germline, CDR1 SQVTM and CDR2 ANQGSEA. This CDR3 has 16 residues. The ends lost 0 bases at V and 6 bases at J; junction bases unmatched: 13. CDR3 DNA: TGCAGCGTTGAAGATCCTGCCGGAGGGGGCGTTAATGGCTACACCTTC. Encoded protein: CSVEDPAGGGVNGYTF.

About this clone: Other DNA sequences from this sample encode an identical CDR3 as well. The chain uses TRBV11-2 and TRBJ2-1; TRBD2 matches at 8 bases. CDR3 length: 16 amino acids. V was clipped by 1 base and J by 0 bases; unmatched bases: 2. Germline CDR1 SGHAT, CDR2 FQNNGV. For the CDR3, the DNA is TGTGCCAGCAGCTTAGCGGGGGGGAGCTCCTACAATGAGCAGTTCTTC. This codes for CASSLAGGSSYNEQFF. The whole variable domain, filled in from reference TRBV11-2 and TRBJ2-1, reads EAGVAQSPRYKIIEKRQSVAFWCNPISGHATLYWYQQILGQGPKLLIQFQNNGVVDDSQLPKDRFSAERLKGVDSTLKIQPAKLEDSAVYLCASSLAGGSSYNEQFFGPGTRLTVL.

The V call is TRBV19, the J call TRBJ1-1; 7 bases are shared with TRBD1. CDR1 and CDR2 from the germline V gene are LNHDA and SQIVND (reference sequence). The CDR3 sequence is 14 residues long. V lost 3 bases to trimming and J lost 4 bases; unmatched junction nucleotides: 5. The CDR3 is CASSILQGSTEAFF. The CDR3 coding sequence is TGTGCCAGTAGTATTTTACAGGGGTCCACTGAAGCTTTCTTT.